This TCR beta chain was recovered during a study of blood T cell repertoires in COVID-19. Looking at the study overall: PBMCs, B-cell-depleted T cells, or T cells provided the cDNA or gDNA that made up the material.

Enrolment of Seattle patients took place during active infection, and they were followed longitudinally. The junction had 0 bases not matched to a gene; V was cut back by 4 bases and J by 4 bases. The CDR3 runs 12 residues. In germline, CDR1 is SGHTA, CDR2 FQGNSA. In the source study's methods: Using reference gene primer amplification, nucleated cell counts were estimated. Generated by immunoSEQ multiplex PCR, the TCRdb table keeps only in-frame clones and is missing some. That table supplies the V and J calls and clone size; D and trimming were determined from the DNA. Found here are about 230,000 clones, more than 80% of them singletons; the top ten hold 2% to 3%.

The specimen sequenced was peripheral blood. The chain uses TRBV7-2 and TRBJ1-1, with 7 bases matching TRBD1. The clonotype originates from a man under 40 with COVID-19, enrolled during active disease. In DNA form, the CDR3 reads TGTGCCAGCAGCTCAGGGGGCACTGAAGCTTTCTTT. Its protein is CASSSGGTEAFF.